A single sample gave rise to the 24 T cell receptor beta chains below, sequenced in a study of blood T cells in healthy people across ages. Primed by a sample-barcoded 5' primer and a J-beta primer mix, a second PCR proceeded for about 7 to 12 cycles. TCRdb re-derived calls from the 5' RACE reads in MiXCR, one entry per CDR3 protein. The sample carries a few hundred thousand distinct CDR3 sequences, roughly 28% recorded once. Sequencing was done on a sample of blood. Source of these receptors: a woman between 65 and 79 years old in good health.

On this clonotype: This is likely a read error, given that the CDR3 carries no conserved phenylalanine or tryptophan at its end. The chain couples TRBV12-3 or TRBV12-4 to TRBJ2-3, with 7 bases fitting TRBD1. The CDR3 runs 15 residues. The junction had 9 bases not matched to a gene; V was cut back by 6 bases and J by 3 bases. CDR3 protein: CASSKRQGVTDTQYL. CDR3 bases: TGTGCCAGCAGCAAAAGACAGGGAGTAACAGATACGCAGTATCTT.

This rearrangement joins TRBV5-1 to TRBJ2-1, with 15 nucleotides matching TRBD2. This CDR3 spans 18 amino acids. Germline assignment: CDR1 SGHRS and CDR2 YFSETQ. The V and J ends lost 4 bases and 7 bases, in that order; junction bases with no gene match: 12. The CDR3 sequence: CASSGPGLAGGGGNEQFF. The DNA of the CDR3 is TGCGCCAGCAGCGGACCGGGACTAGCGGGGGGCGGAGGGAATGAGCAGTTCTTC.

This chain uses TRBV5-1 with TRBJ2-5; 8 nucleotides agree with TRBD2. The J call is doubtful: the DNA matches TRBJ2-1 better. CDR1 and CDR2 (germline): SGHRS, YFSETQ. The CDR3 runs to 16 residues. CDR3 nucleotide sequence: TGCGCCAGCAGCTTGGATCCTAGCGGGCCCAACAATGAGCAGTTCTTC. Protein: CASSLDPSGPNNEQFF.

This chain joins TRBV5-1 and TRBJ2-1; TRBD2 matches 11 bases. Germline V gene sequence: CDR1 SGHRS, CDR2 YFSETQ. Trimming took 3 bases from V and 6 from J; bases not matched to a gene: 11. The CDR3 has 17 amino acids. The CDR3 sequence: CASSWKSGTSGPNEQFF. As DNA, the CDR3 is TGCGCCAGCAGCTGGAAATCCGGGACTAGCGGACCCAATGAGCAGTTCTTC.

The chain couples TRBV20-1 to TRBJ2-1, with D perhaps TRBD1 or TRBD2 (5 bases each). The germline V gene encodes CDR1 DFQATT and CDR2 SNEGSKA (reference sequence). This CDR3 is 14 amino acids long. V was trimmed by 5 bases and J by 2 bases, leaving 13 bases between them. The CDR3 sequence is CSAHRGVTYNEQFF. The CDR3 DNA follows: TGCAGTGCTCATCGAGGGGTCACCTACAATGAGCAGTTCTTC.

This clonotype turned up a few times. V is TRBV21-1 and J is TRBJ1-2; TRBD1 was called by the table and not checked on the DNA. TRBV21-1 is marked as a pseudogene. This CDR3 has 15 amino acids. The CDR3 nucleotides read TGTGCCAGCAGCGGACGGGACAGGGAATTTTATGGCTACACCTTC. Translation: CASSGRDREFYGYTF.

There are many counts of this clonotype. The chain recombines TRBV4-3 with TRBJ2-7; 7 bases match TRBD1. Germline loops: CDR1 LGHNA, CDR2 YSLEER. The junction had 13 bases not matched to a gene; V was cut back by 1 base and J by 7 bases. The CDR3 is made up of 16 amino acids. The CDR3 loop is CASSQARDSPSREQYF. The CDR3 DNA is TGCGCCAGCAGCCAAGCCCGGGACAGCCCATCACGGGAGCAGTACTTC.

This clonotype was picked up a small number of times. The V and J genes are TRBV2 and TRBJ2-2; D is undetermined. This CDR3 contains 14 residues. Germline CDR1 SNHLY, CDR2 FYNNEI. The V gene lost 3 bases and the J gene lost 6 bases, with 11 bases spanning the gap. CDR3 sequence: CASSDRSRPGELFF. The DNA of the CDR3 is TGTGCCAGCAGTGATCGCTCTCGACCCGGGGAGCTGTTTTTT.

The sample holds many counts of this clonotype. The rearrangement links TRBV7-3 to TRBJ2-5; 13 nucleotides agree with TRBD2. CDR3 length: 17 amino acids. In germline, CDR1 is SGHTA, CDR2 FQGTGA. Unmatched junction bases numbered 3, after V lost 2 bases and J lost 0 bases. The CDR3 region is CASSLGTSGEYQETQYF. The CDR3 bases are TGTGCCAGCAGCTTAGGGACTAGCGGGGAGTACCAAGAGACCCAGTACTTC.

CDR3 in DNA: TGTGCCAGCAGTTACTCGAGACAGGGAGGCAACTATGGCTACACCTTC. This codes for CASSYSRQGGNYGYTF. The chain uses TRBV6-2 or TRBV6-3 and TRBJ1-2; TRBD1 aligns across 7 bases. After removal of 0 bases from V and 2 bases from J, the junction contained 6 bases not matched to a gene. CDR3 length: 16 residues. Per the germline V gene, CDR1 is MNHEY and CDR2 is SVGEGT.

V usage is TRBV29-1 and J usage is TRBJ2-5, with D uncertain. There are 12 residues in the CDR3. Germline V CDR1 and CDR2: SQVTM, ANQGSEA. V gave up 5 bases and J gave up 5 bases, with 12 bases separating them. Here the CDR3 DNA reads TGCAGCGTTCGGTCTTCCCAGGAGACCCAGTACTTC. It encodes CSVRSSQETQYF.

This clonotype was seen a handful of times. CDR3 protein: CASSVAREQFF. CDR3 bases: TGTGCCAGCAGCGTAGCAAGGGAGCAGTTCTTC. The genes are TRBV9 and TRBJ2-5; D unresolved. The J call may not be correct, given that the DNA end is closer to TRBJ2-1. The CDR3 loop spans 11 amino acids. CDR1 is SGDLS and CDR2 is YYNGEE in the germline V gene.

The chain has TRBV20-1 and TRBJ2-1; 8 nucleotides align to TRBD1. The better agreement between TRBJ2-5 and the DNA end casts doubt on the J call. Looked up from germline, CDR1 is DFQATT and CDR2 is SNEGSKA (reference sequence). The CDR3 covers 13 residues. DNA of the CDR3: TGCAGTGCTAGCCCCAGGGGGCCAGAGACCCAGTACTTC. Amino acid sequence: CSASPRGPETQYF.

This clonotype has just a few counts. CDR3 sequence reads: CASSPRRASGGYNEQFF. The CDR3 DNA reads as TGTGCCAGCAGCCCCCGTCGGGCTAGCGGGGGATACAATGAGCAGTTCTTC. The chain uses TRBV7-2 and TRBJ2-1, with 10 bases that match TRBD2. The ends lost 5 bases at V and 4 bases at J; junction bases unmatched: 11. The length of the CDR3 is 17 residues. The V gene's germline CDR1 is SGHTA and CDR2 FQGNSA. Based on the CDR3 plus reference TRBV7-2 and TRBJ2-1, the full variable domain is GAGVSQSPSNKVTEKGKDVELRCDPISGHTALYWYRQSLGQGLEFLIYFQGNSAPDKSGLPSDRFSAERTGGSVSTLTIQRTQQEDSAVYLCASSPRRASGGYNEQFFGPGTRLTVL.

This chain links TRBV28 with TRBJ1-5, with unresolved D. The CDR3 contains 18 residues. The V and J ends lost 2 bases and 2 bases respectively, with 19 bases between them. Germline V lookup: CDR1 MDHEN, CDR2 SYDVKM. The CDR3 DNA reads TGTGCCAGCAGTTTAACCCCAACTCGAATGTCCCGCAATCAGCCCCAGCATTTT. Translated: CASSLTPTRMSRNQPQHF.

J is TRBJ2-7 and V is TRBV6-1, with 9 bases fitting TRBD1. Germline V lookup: CDR1 MNHNS, CDR2 SASEGT. The CDR3 totals 13 residues. V lost 5 bases, J lost 4 bases, and 3 bases stayed unmatched. The CDR3 protein is CASSRDRDYEQYF. The CDR3 DNA is TGTGCCAGCAGTAGGGACAGGGATTACGAGCAGTACTTC.

The CDR3 reads CASRWRWLQETQYF. The CDR3 DNA is TGCGCCAGCAGATGGAGGTGGTTACAAGAGACCCAGTACTTC. This rearrangement joins TRBV5-1 to TRBJ2-5, with D possibly being TRBD2 (5 bases). Trimming cost V 5 bases and J 2 bases, with 13 bases left between them. The CDR3 has 14 residues. The germline V gene has CDR1 SGHRS and CDR2 YFSETQ.

This clonotype has a handful of counts. The rearrangement joins TRBV7-2 to TRBJ2-7; 7 nucleotides match TRBD1. The J segment lost 9 bases and the V segment lost 1 base, leaving 18 bases of the junction unmatched. The CDR3 is 17 residues long. From germline, CDR1 is SGHTA and CDR2 FQGNSA. CDR3 nucleotide sequence: TGTGCCAGCAGCTTAGATTCCATAGGGGGCGCTGGAATGGGGCAGTACTTC. The encoded protein is CASSLDSIGGAGMGQYF.

CDR3 amino acids: CASSFASGGRNEQFF. The CDR3 DNA reads TGTGCCAGCAGCTTTGCTAGCGGGGGAAGGAATGAGCAGTTCTTC. This rearrangement joins TRBV12-3 or TRBV12-4 to TRBJ2-1; 10 bases line up with TRBD2. The CDR3 length is 15 residues. The junction had 9 bases not matched to a gene; V was cut back by 6 bases and J by 7 bases.

The sample holds a few counts of this clonotype. The chain recombines TRBV5-1 with TRBJ2-3, with D unclear. The V end lost 4 bases, the J end lost 4 bases, and 10 bases lay between the germline ends. CDR3 length equals 13 residues. Looked up from germline, CDR1 is SGHRS and CDR2 is YFSETQ. CDR3 coding DNA: TGCGCCAGCAGCGAACCGGGCCCAGATACGCAGTATTTT. Residues: CASSEPGPDTQYF.

There are many counts of this clonotype. The chain carries TRBV6-5 and TRBJ2-5, with 8 nucleotides matching TRBD1. This CDR3 is 18 amino acids long. Germline CDR1 is MNHEY and CDR2 is SVGAGI. V was clipped by 1 base and J by 1 base; unmatched bases: 11. The CDR3: CASSYWKTGQGLQETQYF. CDR3 in DNA: TGTGCCAGCAGTTACTGGAAGACCGGACAGGGTCTCCAAGAGACCCAGTACTTC.

The genes are TRBV7-2 and TRBJ2-1; D remains ambiguous. The J call could be wrong; TRBJ2-7 is a better fit for the DNA end. The CDR3 runs to 12 residues. The germline CDR1 and CDR2 sequences are SGHTA and FQGNSA. Written as DNA, the CDR3 is TGTGCCAGCACTGACAATCGGTACGAGCAGTACTTC. Amino acids: CASTDNRYEQYF.

The V gene is TRBV11-3, the J gene TRBJ2-2; 8 bases are a match to TRBD1. This CDR3 comprises 18 residues. Trimming cost V 4 bases and J 2 bases; bases outside gene matches: 12. Germline CDR1 reads SGHNT; CDR2 reads YENEEA. The CDR3 here is CASSSRPGQGLNTGELFF. CDR3 nucleotides: TGTGCCAGCAGCTCGAGACCCGGACAGGGACTTAACACCGGGGAGCTGTTTTTT.

The chain couples TRBV6-5 to TRBJ2-7, with D tentatively TRBD1 (6 bases). Germline V lookup: CDR1 MNHEY, CDR2 SVGAGI. V lost 6 bases to trimming and J lost 1 base, with 13 bases between them. The CDR3 runs to 14 residues. This chain's CDR3 is CASRGTIASYEQYF. CDR3 nucleotides: TGTGCCAGCAGGGGGACAATTGCTTCCTACGAGCAGTACTTC.